These 27 T cell receptor beta chains were sequenced from one sample in a study of beta chain features in type 1 diabetes. These receptors are not linked to any known antigen. Of the isolated RNA, all was reverse transcribed, and so the sequenced material was expressed TCRB transcripts. Measured with immunoSEQ multiplex PCR; TCRdb has only the in-frame clones, and not every one. Of 55,000 to 85,000 clones listed, about 48% are singletons. Study conclusions and caveats: When Type 1 diabetes patients were examined, their TCRB CDR3s proved moderately but significantly shorter in all four CD4+ subsets.

The source material was central memory CD4+ T cells from blood. The source of these receptors is a man aged 25 to 40 with type 1 diabetes.

The V gene is TRBV6-5, the J gene TRBJ1-1; D is unresolved. CDR1 is MNHEY, CDR2 SVGAGI, per germline. The CDR3 extends over 14 amino acids. Trimming pared 6 bases from V and 10 bases from J, leaving 21 bases between. This CDR3 is CASSYGGWRGGAFF. CDR3 coding DNA: TGTGCCAGCAGCTACGGAGGGTGGCGCGGAGGAGCTTTCTTT.

This clone came up a few times. The chain joins TRBV19 to TRBJ2-7; 12 bases are shared with TRBD2. CDR1 and CDR2 (germline): LNHDA, SQIVND (reference sequence). The V gene end was trimmed by 7 bases and the J gene end by 0 bases; junction bases not matched to a gene: 4. This CDR3 region has 15 residues. The CDR3 DNA follows: TGTGCCAGTACCCCTAGCGGGGGGGCCTCCTACGAGCAGTACTTC. Translating gives CASTPSGGASYEQYF.

The chain uses TRBV5-6 and TRBJ2-1, with TRBD2 matching 14 bases. CDR1 is SGHDT, CDR2 YYEEEE, per germline. J gave up 5 bases and V 4 bases, and 5 bases lay outside the gene matches. The CDR3 runs 16 residues. CDR3 amino acids: CASSVGLAGGHNEQFF. In DNA form, the CDR3 reads TGTGCCAGCAGCGTAGGACTAGCGGGGGGCCACAATGAGCAGTTCTTC. Variable domain in full (rest from reference TRBV5-6 and TRBJ2-1): DAGVTQSPTHLIKTRGQQVTLRCSPKSGHDTVSWYQQALGQGPQFIFQYYEEEERQRGNFPDRFSGHQFPNYSSELNVNALLLGDSALYLCASSVGLAGGHNEQFFGPGTRLTVL.

This chain uses TRBV6-1 with TRBJ1-1, with a possible D match to TRBD1 (6 bases). Germline CDR1 and CDR2: MNHNS and SASEGT. The ends were cut back, 8 bases at V and 6 bases at J, with 16 bases in the middle. There are 13 residues in the CDR3. This chain's CDR3 is CASEARGGPEAFF. CDR3 nucleotide sequence: TGTGCCAGCGAGGCGAGGGGGGGACCTGAAGCTTTCTTT.

The genes are TRBV23-1 and TRBJ1-2, with a weak D call TRBD1 (5 bases). TRBV23-1 is an ORF, and what it does is uncertain. V lost 8 bases to trimming and J lost 6 bases, with 13 bases between them. The CDR3 is made up of 12 amino acids. The CDR3 nucleotides read TGCGCCAGCGGGGCCTCTTATGATGGCTACACCTTC. Its translation is CASGASYDGYTF.

The chain employs TRBV5-1 and TRBJ2-5; 10 nucleotides match TRBD1. Trimming removed 2 bases from V and 2 bases from J; junction bases left unmatched: 9. The CDR3 runs to 17 residues. Germline-derived CDR1 and CDR2 are SGHRS and YFSETQ. CDR3 DNA sequence: TGCGCCAGCAGCTTAAAAGTGACAGGGGGCATACAAGAGACCCAGTACTTC. Translated, it gives CASSLKVTGGIQETQYF.

The chain uses TRBV10-2 and TRBJ2-2; weak D call: TRBD2 (6 bases). This CDR3 contains 14 residues. V lost 4 bases and J 3 bases, leaving 9 bases between the germline ends. Germline CDR1 is WSHSY and CDR2 is SAAADI. CDR3 in amino acids: CASSGAGHTGELFF. CDR3 bases: TGCGCCAGCAGTGGGGCGGGGCACACCGGGGAGCTGTTTTTT.

The chain carries TRBV4-2 and TRBJ2-1; D might be TRBD2 (5 bases). The CDR3 has 14 amino acids. CDR1 LGHNA and CDR2 YNFKEQ come from the germline V gene. The V and J ends lost 8 bases and 0 bases respectively, with 11 bases between them. The CDR3 DNA reads as TGTGCCAGCGGCACTAGATCCTCCTACAATGAGCAGTTCTTC. Encoded protein: CASGTRSSYNEQFF.

The rearrangement links TRBV29-1 to TRBJ1-3; D is uncertain. The germline V gene encodes CDR1 SQVTM and CDR2 ANQGSEA. The CDR3 runs 15 residues. V lost 5 bases to trimming and J lost 0 bases, with 14 bases between them. The CDR3: CSVTKFRGSGNTIYF. CDR3 nucleotide sequence: TGCAGCGTTACCAAATTCCGGGGCTCTGGAAACACCATATATTTT.

This clone was observed a few times. V gene TRBV14 combines with J gene TRBJ1-1; D remains ambiguous. The V end lost 5 bases, the J end lost 6 bases, and 13 bases lay between the germline ends. Per germline, CDR1 SGHDN and CDR2 FVKESK. The CDR3 totals 13 residues. The CDR3 bases are TGTGCCAGCAGCTGGAGCGGGGAGTCTGAAGCTTTCTTT. It is translated as CASSWSGESEAFF.

The chain joins TRBV2 to TRBJ1-1, with D possibly TRBD1 on 6 matching bases. CDR1 is SNHLY, CDR2 FYNNEI, per germline. The CDR3 sequence is 15 residues long. V was clipped by 6 bases and J by 4 bases, with 18 bases between them. The CDR3 loop is CASRINRGQGTEAFF. The CDR3 nucleotides are TGTGCCAGCAGAATTAACCGGGGACAAGGCACTGAAGCTTTCTTT.

The CDR3 sequence: CASSLPGPGTEAFF. The CDR3 DNA sequence: TGCGCCAGCAGCTTGCCAGGGCCAGGCACTGAAGCTTTCTTT. The rearrangement links TRBV5-1 to TRBJ1-1, with TRBD1 as a possible D gene (5 bases). The germline V gene has CDR1 SGHRS and CDR2 YFSETQ. V was shortened by 1 base and J by 4 bases, with 11 bases between the two germline ends. The CDR3 is 14 amino acids. The entire variable domain, with the rest obtained from reference TRBV5-1 and TRBJ1-1, is as follows: KAGVTQTPRYLIKTRGQQVTLSCSPISGHRSVSWYQQTPGQGLQFLFEYFSETQRNKGNFPGRFSGRQFSNSRSEMNVSTLELGDSALYLCASSLPGPGTEAFFGQGTRLTVV.

The gene calls are TRBV6-5 and TRBJ1-6; TRBD1 matches 8 bases. Germline V lookup: CDR1 MNHEY, CDR2 SVGAGI. The CDR3 loop spans 15 amino acids. Trimming removed 5 bases from V and 6 bases from J; junction bases left unmatched: 6. CDR3 in amino acids: CASSNGQGGNSPLHF. For the CDR3, the DNA is TGTGCCAGCAGTAACGGACAGGGTGGTAATTCACCCCTCCACTTT.

The chain links TRBV7-2 to TRBJ2-6; 9 bases agree with TRBD1. CDR3 length equals 17 residues. CDR1 and CDR2 (germline): SGHTA, FQGNSA. The trim removed 5 bases at V and 2 bases at J, leaving 7 bases unmatched. The CDR3 DNA sequence: TGTGCCAGCAGCCCGGAACAGGGGGCGCCTGGGGCCAACGTCCTGACTTTC. Translated, it gives CASSPEQGAPGANVLTF.

This clone has just a few counts. This rearrangement joins TRBV29-1 to TRBJ2-7; no reliable D call. Germline values: CDR1 SQVTM, CDR2 ANQGSEA. Trimming took off 6 bases at V and 3 bases at J, with 6 bases between the two ends. CDR3 length equals 10 residues. The CDR3 sequence is CSVGDYEQYF. The CDR3 DNA reads as TGCAGCGTGGGCGACTACGAGCAGTACTTC.

V gene TRBV11-2 combines with J gene TRBJ2-3; 8 bases agree with TRBD1. CDR1 and CDR2 from the germline V gene are SGHAT and FQNNGV. Unmatched junction bases numbered 4, after V lost 5 bases and J lost 0 bases. The CDR3 has 15 amino acids. The CDR3 loop reads CASSENRGSTDTQYF. The CDR3 coding sequence is TGTGCCAGCAGCGAAAACAGGGGGAGCACAGATACGCAGTATTTT.

The rearrangement joins TRBV6-1 to TRBJ2-7, with TRBD2 identical over 8 bases. The germline V gene encodes CDR1 MNHNS and CDR2 SASEGT. V was clipped by 6 bases and J by 7 bases; unmatched bases: 2. The CDR3 covers 11 residues. CDR3 sequence reads: CASSGTREQYF. CDR3 coding DNA: TGTGCCAGCAGCGGGACTAGGGAGCAGTACTTC.

This clone was counted between two and nine times. The chain is built from TRBV6-4 and TRBJ2-1, with D possibly matching TRBD1 (6 bases). The CDR3 consists of 13 residues. V lost 2 bases and J lost 9, with 11 bases in between. Germline V gene lookup returns CDR1 MRHNA and CDR2 SNTAGT. The CDR3 DNA reads as TGTGCCAGCAGTGACGAACAGGGCTTTGAGCAGTTCTTC. It is translated as CASSDEQGFEQFF.

This clone was seen only a few times. This chain connects TRBV11-2 to TRBJ2-5, with D unclear. V was clipped by 6 bases and J by 9 bases, with 23 bases between them. This CDR3 is built from 15 residues. CDR1 and CDR2 from the germline V gene are SGHAT and FQNNGV. The CDR3 loop is CASSLKRNWPQAQYF. Written as DNA, the CDR3 is TGTGCCAGCAGTCTGAAAAGAAACTGGCCCCAGGCCCAGTACTTC.

This chain links TRBV11-2 with TRBJ2-1; TRBD2 matches at 7 bases. The V gene's germline CDR1 is SGHAT and CDR2 FQNNGV. This CDR3 comprises 15 residues. With V trimmed by 5 bases and J by 7 bases, 11 bases remained unmatched. CDR3 protein: CASSPYLAGDNEQFF. The DNA of the CDR3 is TGTGCCAGCAGCCCATATTTGGCGGGGGATAATGAGCAGTTCTTC. Drawing the rest from reference TRBV11-2 and TRBJ2-1, the complete variable domain is EAGVAQSPRYKIIEKRQSVAFWCNPISGHATLYWYQQILGQGPKLLIQFQNNGVVDDSQLPKDRFSAERLKGVDSTLKIQPAKLEDSAVYLCASSPYLAGDNEQFFGPGTRLTVL.

This clone was recorded a few times. The CDR3 region is CASSPDGGEAFF. The CDR3 region has the DNA TGTGCCAGCTCACCGGACGGAGGTGAAGCTTTCTTT. The rearrangement links TRBV18 to TRBJ1-1, with D unclear. Germline loops: CDR1 KGHSH, CDR2 LQKENI. The ends were cut back, 3 bases at V and 7 bases at J, with 9 bases in the middle. The CDR3 has 12 residues.

The gene calls are TRBV6-6 and TRBJ2-3; the D gene is possibly TRBD2 (5 bases). The CDR3 is 14 amino acids. The germline V and J ends were trimmed by 4 bases and 1 base, with 9 bases remaining between them. Per the germline V gene, CDR1 is MNHNY and CDR2 is SVGAGI (reference sequence). CDR3 sequence reads: CASSSWTGTDTQYF. The CDR3 coding sequence is TGTGCCAGCAGTTCCTGGACTGGCACAGATACGCAGTATTTT.

This chain links TRBV5-1 with TRBJ1-2, with TRBD1 identical over 9 bases. CDR3 length: 17 amino acids. Germline values: CDR1 SGHRS, CDR2 YFSETQ. V trimming: 3 bases; J trimming: 4 bases; junction bases outside the gene matches: 13. The CDR3 is CASSSTGTGILSYGYTF. The CDR3 coding sequence is TGCGCCAGCAGCTCTACCGGGACAGGGATCCTTTCCTATGGCTACACCTTC.

This clone was picked up a small number of times. The chain carries TRBV5-6 and TRBJ1-2; D might be TRBD1 (6 bases). The V and J ends lost 4 bases and 4 bases respectively, with 17 bases between them. This CDR3 comprises 15 residues. Germline assignment: CDR1 SGHDT and CDR2 YYEEEE. DNA of the CDR3: TGTGCCAGCAGCCTTCTGGAAAGGGGGATCTATGGCTACACCTTC. Translating it yields CASSLLERGIYGYTF.

V usage is TRBV11-2 and J usage is TRBJ2-3; D unresolved. Per the germline V gene, CDR1 is SGHAT and CDR2 is FQNNGV. V was trimmed by 2 bases and J by 0 bases, leaving 6 bases between them. The CDR3 length is 14 residues. For the CDR3, the DNA is TGTGCCAGCAGCTTAACGACTAGCACAGATACGCAGTATTTT. Its translation is CASSLTTSTDTQYF.

The sample holds a few counts of this clone. This rearrangement joins TRBV30 to TRBJ2-7; D is perhaps TRBD2 (5 bases). From germline, CDR1 is GTSNPN and CDR2 SVGIG (reference sequence). This CDR3 region has 12 residues. V dropped 5 bases and J dropped 5 bases, with 13 bases sitting between them. CDR3 bases: TGTGCCTGGGGCCAATCCGGGAACGAGCAGTACTTC. It translates to CAWGQSGNEQYF.

The chain uses TRBV7-8 and TRBJ2-1; a possible D gene is TRBD2 (6 bases). There are 16 residues in the CDR3. Per the germline V gene, CDR1 is SGHVS and CDR2 is FQNEAQ. Trimming pared 3 bases from V and 6 bases from J, leaving 18 bases between. This CDR3 is CASSLERVLLGNEQFF. The DNA for the CDR3 is TGTGCCAGCAGCTTGGAGCGGGTGTTGCTTGGCAATGAGCAGTTCTTC.